This T cell receptor (beta chain) was documented in a study of cytomegalovirus exposure and HLA in healthy donors. Whole-study context: Out of 150 million to 200 million T cells, an earlier analysis found over 100 million unique TCR beta sequences in total.

The PCR ran on 60 Vbeta and 13 Jbeta primers. Authors' analysis steps: An analysis that came later counted tens of millions of unique TCR beta chains, approximately 11 million shared. The protocol was immunoSEQ multiplex PCR, while the TCRdb copy is restricted to in-frame clones and leaves out a portion. The V and J calls and the clone size are those of that table, but D and trimming were determined from the DNA. The data hold about 86,000 clones, with about 71% observed a single time. Study-wide points: Later genetic work tied a missense DCLRE1C variant to beta-chain V and J trimming.

In the case of this clone: Its antigen is still unknown.

The sequencing sample was made of PBMCs. The source of this sequence is a man aged 55 to 70 in good health and CMV-seronegative.

The CDR3 here is CASSELAGAYTQYF. CDR3 DNA: TGTGCCAGCAGTGAGTTAGCGGGAGCGTATACGCAGTATTTT. The chain joins TRBV6-4 to TRBJ2-3; TRBD2 matches 9 bases. The CDR3 is made up of 14 amino acids. The V gene end was trimmed by 3 bases and the J gene end by 7 bases; junction bases not matched to a gene: 5. The germline CDR1 and CDR2 sequences are MRHNA and SNTAGT.